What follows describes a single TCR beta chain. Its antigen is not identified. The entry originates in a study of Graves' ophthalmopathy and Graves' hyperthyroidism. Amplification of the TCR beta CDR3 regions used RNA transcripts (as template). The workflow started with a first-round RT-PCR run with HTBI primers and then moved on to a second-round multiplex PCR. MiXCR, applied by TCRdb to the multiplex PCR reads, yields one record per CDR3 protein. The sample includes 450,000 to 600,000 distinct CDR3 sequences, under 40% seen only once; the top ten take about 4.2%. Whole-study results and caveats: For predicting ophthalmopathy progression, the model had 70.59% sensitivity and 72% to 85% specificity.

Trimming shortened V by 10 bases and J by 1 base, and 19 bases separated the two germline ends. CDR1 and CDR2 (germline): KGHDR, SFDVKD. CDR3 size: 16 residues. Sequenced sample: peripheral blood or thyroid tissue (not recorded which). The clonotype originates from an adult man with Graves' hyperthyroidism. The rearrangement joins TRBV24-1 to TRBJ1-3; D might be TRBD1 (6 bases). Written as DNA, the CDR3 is TGTGCCACACAGGGTACGGGGACACCGTCTGGAAACACCATATATTTT. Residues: CATQGTGTPSGNTIYF.